These T cell receptor beta chains were read from a single sample in a study of patients and donors after allogeneic stem cell transplantation. TCRdb re-derived calls from the RT-PCR reads in MiXCR, one entry per CDR3 protein. The profile shows fewer than 500,000 distinct CDR3 sequences, about a sixth of them singletons. The source material was blood, either unsorted or a sorted T cell fraction (not recorded which). These receptors originate from a human donor who was either an allogeneic HSCT recipient or a stem cell or donor lymphocyte infusion donor (not recorded which). It is not recorded whose cells these are; they may come from a transplant donor. Both conserved end residues are part of each CDR3. Each record gives: J gene, CDR3 length, clone size, V gene, D gene, CDR3 protein, CDR3 DNA. A D gene is named only where the DNA matches it firmly. Not all rows give a size; the values are once, few, many and, for expanded clones, a class.

>TRBJ2-1|13|few|TRBV7-9|NA
CASSPLPEDEQFF
TGTGCCAGCAGCCCTCTTCCGGAAGATGAGCAGTTCTTC
>TRBJ2-7|14|few|TRBV12-3/TRBV12-4|NA
CASSRTWLGYEQYF
TGTGCCAGCAGTCGGACGTGGCTGGGCTACGAGCAGTACTTC
>TRBJ2-5|13|NA|TRBV19|NA
CASTEAGAETQYF
TGTGCCAGTACCGAGGCGGGGGCAGAGACCCAGTACTTC
>TRBJ2-7|13|few|TRBV15|NA
CATSRDRSDEQYF
TGTGCCACCAGCAGAGATAGGTCGGACGAGCAGTACTTC
>TRBJ2-7|15|NA|TRBV6-2/TRBV6-3|NA
CASWTRDTVSYEQYF
TGTGCCAGCTGGACCCGGGACACCGTTTCCTACGAGCAGTACTTC
>TRBJ2-1|15|NA|TRBV20-1|NA
CSARVPSNSYNEQFF
TGCAGTGCTAGGGTCCCCTCCAACTCCTACAATGAGCAGTTCTTC
>TRBJ2-2|17|few|TRBV6-5|TRBD1
CASSYSPGQGRGGELFF
TGTGCCAGCAGTTACTCGCCCGGACAGGGTAGGGGCGGGGAGCTGTTTTTT
>TRBJ2-1|14|few|TRBV14|NA
CASSPHSRYNEQFF
TGTGCCAGCAGCCCCCACTCTAGATACAATGAGCAGTTCTTC
>TRBJ2-7|14|many|TRBV18|TRBD1
CASSPRTGSYEQYF
TGTGCCAGCAGTCCACGGACAGGCAGCTACGAGCAGTACTTC
>TRBJ1-2|13|few|TRBV12-3/TRBV12-4|NA
CASSLGGVGGYTF
TGTGCCAGCAGTTTGGGAGGAGTAGGCGGCTACACCTTC
>TRBJ2-3|14|many|TRBV5-1|TRBD1
CASSKTGGEDTQYF
TGCGCCAGCAGCAAGACAGGGGGAGAAGATACGCAGTATTTT
>TRBJ2-7|17|NA|TRBV7-2|TRBD2
CASSLRTSGGGNHEQYF
TGTGCCAGCAGCTTAAGGACTAGCGGGGGAGGAAACCACGAGCAGTACTTC
>TRBJ2-3|16|many|TRBV28|TRBD1
CASTTPRTGAGDTQYF
TGTGCCAGCACCACCCCCCGGACAGGGGCAGGAGATACGCAGTATTTT
>TRBJ2-3|16|many|TRBV4-3|TRBD1
CASSQDRTGATDTQYF
TGCGCCAGCAGCCAAGATCGCACAGGGGCCACAGATACGCAGTATTTT
>TRBJ2-7|18|few|TRBV18|TRBD2
CASSPPFSGSRGLYEQYF
TGTGCCAGCTCACCGCCCTTTAGCGGGAGCCGGGGTTTATACGAGCAGTACTTC
>TRBJ2-2|14|NA|TRBV19|TRBD1
CASRRQGFTGELFF
TGTGCCAGTAGACGACAGGGATTTACCGGGGAGCTGTTTTTT
>TRBJ1-2|14|NA|TRBV6-1|NA
CASTPVGVWYGYTF
TGTGCCAGCACCCCCGTTGGGGTTTGGTATGGCTACACCTTC
>TRBJ1-2|15|few|TRBV2|TRBD1
CASSDQPPGTGGYTF
TGTGCCAGCAGTGATCAACCCCCCGGGACAGGGGGATACACCTTC
>TRBJ1-1|15|few|TRBV19|NA
CATERQGGRRTEAFF
TGTGCCACTGAACGCCAGGGTGGCCGACGCACTGAAGCTTTCTTT
>TRBJ2-1|15|few|TRBV11-2|TRBD2
CASRKPGTTNNEQVF
TGTGCCAGCAGGAAACCCGGGACTACCAACAATGAGCAGGTCTTC
>TRBJ2-3|15|many|TRBV20-1|TRBD2
CSATSGSGGADTQYF
TGCAGTGCGACTAGCGGGAGTGGCGGAGCAGATACGCAGTATTTT
>TRBJ2-3|14|many|TRBV7-8|TRBD2
CASRTSGNIYTQYF
TGTGCCAGCCGGACTAGCGGGAATATTTATACGCAGTATTTT
>TRBJ2-7|13|many|TRBV12-3/TRBV12-4|NA
CASSFRQAYEQYF
TGTGCCAGCAGTTTCCGACAGGCCTACGAGCAGTACTTC
>TRBJ2-6|13|NA|TRBV7-6|NA
CASSQGGANVLTF
TGTGCCAGCAGCCAAGGGGGGGCCAACGTCCTGACTTTC
>TRBJ2-2|17|NA|TRBV20-1|TRBD2
CSARGPSGSTGAGELFF
TGCAGTGCTAGAGGCCCTAGCGGGTCGACGGGGGCCGGGGAGCTGTTTTTT
>TRBJ2-1|13|many|TRBV18|NA
CASSFSAYNEQFF
TGTGCCAGCTCATTTTCAGCCTACAATGAGCAGTTCTTC
>TRBJ2-3|14|few|TRBV20-1|TRBD2
CSALAGTSGDTQYF
TGCAGTGCCTTGGCTGGGACTAGCGGGGATACGCAGTATTTT
>TRBJ2-7|15|few|TRBV18|NA
CASSPWSGPSYEQYF
TGTGCCAGCTCACCATGGTCCGGTCCCTCCTACGAGCAGTACTTC
>TRBJ1-1|16|few|TRBV20-1|NA
CSAPIPQGFMNTEAFF
TGCAGTGCCCCTATCCCTCAAGGATTTATGAACACTGAAGCTTTCTTT
>TRBJ1-6|16|many|TRBV12-3/TRBV12-4|NA
CASSLGGSSYNSPLHF
TGTGCCAGCAGTTTAGGGGGCAGCTCCTATAATTCACCCCTCCACTTT